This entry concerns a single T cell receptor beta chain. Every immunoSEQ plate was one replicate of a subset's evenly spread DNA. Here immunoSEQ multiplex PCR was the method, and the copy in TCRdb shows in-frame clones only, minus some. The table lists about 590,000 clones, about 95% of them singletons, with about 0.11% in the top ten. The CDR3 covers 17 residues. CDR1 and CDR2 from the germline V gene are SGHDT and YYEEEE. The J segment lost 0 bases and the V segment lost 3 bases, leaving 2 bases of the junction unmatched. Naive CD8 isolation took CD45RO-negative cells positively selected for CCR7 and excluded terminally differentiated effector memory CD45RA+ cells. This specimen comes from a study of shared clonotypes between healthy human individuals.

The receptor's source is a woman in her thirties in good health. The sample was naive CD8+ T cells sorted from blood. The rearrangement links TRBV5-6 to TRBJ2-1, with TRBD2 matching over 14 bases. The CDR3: CASSSGLAGVSYNEQFF. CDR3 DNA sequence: TGTGCCAGCAGCTCGGGACTAGCGGGAGTCTCCTACAATGAGCAGTTCTTC.